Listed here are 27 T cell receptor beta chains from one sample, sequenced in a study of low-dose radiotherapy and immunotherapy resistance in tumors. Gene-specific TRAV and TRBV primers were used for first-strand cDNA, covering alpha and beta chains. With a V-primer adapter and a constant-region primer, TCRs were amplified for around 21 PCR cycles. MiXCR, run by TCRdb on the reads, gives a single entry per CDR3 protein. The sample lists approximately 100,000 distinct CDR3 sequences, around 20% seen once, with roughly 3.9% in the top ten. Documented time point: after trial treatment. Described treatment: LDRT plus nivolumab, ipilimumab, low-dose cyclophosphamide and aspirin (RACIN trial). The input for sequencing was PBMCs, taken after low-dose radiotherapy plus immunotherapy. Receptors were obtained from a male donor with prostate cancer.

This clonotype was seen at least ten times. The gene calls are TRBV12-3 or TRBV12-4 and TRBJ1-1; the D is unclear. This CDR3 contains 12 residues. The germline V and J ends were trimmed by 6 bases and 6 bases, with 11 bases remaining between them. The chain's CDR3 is CASSSEPAEAFF. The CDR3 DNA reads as TGTGCCAGCAGCTCGGAACCGGCTGAAGCTTTCTTT.

CDR3 nucleotide sequence: TGTGCCAGCAGCCCGCGGGGGGCTCAGACAGATACGCAGTATTTT. Translating gives CASSPRGAQTDTQYF. This sequence joins TRBV5-4 and TRBJ2-3, with 8 bases fitting TRBD2. The CDR3 contains 15 residues. After removal of 4 bases from V and 3 bases from J, the junction contained 7 bases not matched to a gene. Germline assignment: CDR1 SGHNT and CDR2 YYREEE (reference sequence).

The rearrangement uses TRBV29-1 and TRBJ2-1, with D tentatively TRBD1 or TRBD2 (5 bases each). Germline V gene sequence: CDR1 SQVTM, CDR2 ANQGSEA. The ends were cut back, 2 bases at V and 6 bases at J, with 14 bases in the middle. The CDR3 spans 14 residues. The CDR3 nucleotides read TGCAGCGTTGAACCGGGACCCCTCGGCAATGAGCAGTTCTTC. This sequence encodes CSVEPGPLGNEQFF.

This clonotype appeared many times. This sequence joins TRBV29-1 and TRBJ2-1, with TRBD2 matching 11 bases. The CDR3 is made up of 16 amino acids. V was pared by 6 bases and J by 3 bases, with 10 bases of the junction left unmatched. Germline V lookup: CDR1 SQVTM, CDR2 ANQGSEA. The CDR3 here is CSVVGPLAGGYNEQFF. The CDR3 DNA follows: TGCAGCGTCGTCGGCCCCCTAGCGGGGGGCTACAATGAGCAGTTCTTC.

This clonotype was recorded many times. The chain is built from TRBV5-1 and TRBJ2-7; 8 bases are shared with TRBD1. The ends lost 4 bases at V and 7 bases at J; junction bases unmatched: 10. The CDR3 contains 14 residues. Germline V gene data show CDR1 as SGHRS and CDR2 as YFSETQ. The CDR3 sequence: CASSLGGQAREQYF. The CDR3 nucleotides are TGCGCCAGCAGCCTGGGGGGACAGGCTCGGGAGCAGTACTTC.

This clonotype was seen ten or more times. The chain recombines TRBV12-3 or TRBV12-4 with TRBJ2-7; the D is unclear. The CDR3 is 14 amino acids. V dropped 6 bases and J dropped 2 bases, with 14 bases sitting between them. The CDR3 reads CASSPGRPPYEQYF. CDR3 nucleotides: TGTGCCAGCAGCCCCGGACGGCCCCCCTACGAGCAGTACTTC.

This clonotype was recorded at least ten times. CDR3 DNA sequence: TGTGCCAGCAGCTTGGGACGTACGAACACCGGGGAGCTGTTTTTT. This codes for CASSLGRTNTGELFF. The gene calls are TRBV7-9 and TRBJ2-2, with D perhaps being TRBD1 or TRBD2 (5 bases each). Trimming removed 3 bases from V and 0 bases from J, with 8 bases in between. The CDR3 is 15 amino acids. Germline CDR1 is SEHNR and CDR2 is FQNEAQ (reference sequence). Using reference TRBV7-9 and TRBJ2-2 for the parts outside the CDR3, the full variable domain is DTGVSQNPRHKITKRGQNVTFRCDPISEHNRLYWYRQTLGQGPEFLTYFQNEAQLEKSRLLSDRFSAERPKGSFSTLEIQRTEQGDSAMYLCASSLGRTNTGELFFGEGSRLTVL.

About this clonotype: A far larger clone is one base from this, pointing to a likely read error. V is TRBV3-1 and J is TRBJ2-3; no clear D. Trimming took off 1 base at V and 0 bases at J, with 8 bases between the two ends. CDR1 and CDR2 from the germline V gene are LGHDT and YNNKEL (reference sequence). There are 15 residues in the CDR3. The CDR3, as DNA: TGTGCCAGCAGCCAAGGCAGTACTAGCACAGATACGCAGTATTTT. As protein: CASSQGSTSTDTQYF.

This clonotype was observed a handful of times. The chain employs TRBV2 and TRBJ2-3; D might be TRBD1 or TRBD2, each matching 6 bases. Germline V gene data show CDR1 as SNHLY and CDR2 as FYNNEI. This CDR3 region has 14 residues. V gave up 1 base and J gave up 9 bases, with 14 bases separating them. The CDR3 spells CASSEGGGQGTQYF. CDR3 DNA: TGTGCCAGCAGTGAAGGAGGGGGGCAGGGGACGCAGTATTTT.

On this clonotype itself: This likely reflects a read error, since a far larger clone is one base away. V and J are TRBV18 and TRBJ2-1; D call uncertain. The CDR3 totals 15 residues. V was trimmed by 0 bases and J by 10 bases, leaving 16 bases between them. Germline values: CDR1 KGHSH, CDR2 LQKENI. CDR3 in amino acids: CASSPPVVVSGEQFF. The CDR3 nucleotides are TGTGCCAGCTCACCACCGGTAGTTGTCTCCGGCGAGCAGTTCTTC.

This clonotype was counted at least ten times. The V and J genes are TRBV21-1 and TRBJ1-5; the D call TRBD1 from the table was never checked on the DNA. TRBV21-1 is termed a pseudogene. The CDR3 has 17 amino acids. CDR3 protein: CASSIYSPGQGGQPQHF. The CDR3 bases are TGTGCCAGCAGCATCTACTCTCCGGGACAGGGAGGCCAGCCCCAGCATTTT.

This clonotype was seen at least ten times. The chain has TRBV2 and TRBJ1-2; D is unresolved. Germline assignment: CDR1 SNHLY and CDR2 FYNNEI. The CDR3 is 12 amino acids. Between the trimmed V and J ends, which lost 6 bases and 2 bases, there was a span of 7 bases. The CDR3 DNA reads TGTGCCAGCAGGGAAACAAACTATGGCTACACCTTC. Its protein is CASRETNYGYTF.

CDR3 DNA: TGTGCCAGCAGTGAAGCGCTTCGGGGGTTTTGGGAGACCCAGTACTTC. It codes for CASSEALRGFWETQYF. The chain uses TRBV6-1 and TRBJ2-5; D possibly corresponds to TRBD2 (6 bases). Germline lookup yields CDR1 MNHNS and CDR2 SASEGT. This CDR3 has 16 amino acids. The ends were cut back, 0 bases at V and 5 bases at J, with 16 bases in the middle.

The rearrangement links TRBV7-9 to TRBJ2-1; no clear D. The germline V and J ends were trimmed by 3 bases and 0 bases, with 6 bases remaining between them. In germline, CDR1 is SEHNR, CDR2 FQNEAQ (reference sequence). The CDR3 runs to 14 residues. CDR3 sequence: CASSFSSSYNEQFF. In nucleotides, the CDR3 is TGTGCCAGCAGCTTCTCTAGCTCCTACAATGAGCAGTTCTTC.

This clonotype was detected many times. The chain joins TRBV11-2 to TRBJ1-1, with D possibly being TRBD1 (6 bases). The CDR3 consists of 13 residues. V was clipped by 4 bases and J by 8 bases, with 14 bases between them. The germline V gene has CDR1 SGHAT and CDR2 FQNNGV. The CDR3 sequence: CASSSLGGMEAFF. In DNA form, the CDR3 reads TGTGCCAGCAGCTCACTTGGGGGCATGGAAGCTTTCTTT.

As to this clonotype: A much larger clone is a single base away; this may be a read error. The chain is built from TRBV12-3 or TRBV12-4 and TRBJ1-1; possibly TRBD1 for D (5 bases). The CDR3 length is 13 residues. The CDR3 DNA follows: TGTACCAGCAGTGCCCGACGGGGGACTGAAGCTTTCTTT. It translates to CTSSARRGTEAFF.

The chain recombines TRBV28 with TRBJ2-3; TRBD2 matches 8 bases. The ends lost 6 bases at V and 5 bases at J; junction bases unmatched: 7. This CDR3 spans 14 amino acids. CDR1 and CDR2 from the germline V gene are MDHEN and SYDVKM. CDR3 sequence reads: CASSPAGAVDTQYF. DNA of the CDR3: TGTGCCAGCAGCCCAGCGGGGGCCGTAGATACGCAGTATTTT.

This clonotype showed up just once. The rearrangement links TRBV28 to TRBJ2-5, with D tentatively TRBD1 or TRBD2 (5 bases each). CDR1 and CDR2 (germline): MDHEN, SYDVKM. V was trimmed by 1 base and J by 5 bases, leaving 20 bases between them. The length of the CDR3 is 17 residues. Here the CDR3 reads CASSLFPRSLGVETQYF. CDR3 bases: TGTGCCAGCAGTTTATTTCCTCGCTCCCTGGGGGTGGAGACCCAGTACTTC.

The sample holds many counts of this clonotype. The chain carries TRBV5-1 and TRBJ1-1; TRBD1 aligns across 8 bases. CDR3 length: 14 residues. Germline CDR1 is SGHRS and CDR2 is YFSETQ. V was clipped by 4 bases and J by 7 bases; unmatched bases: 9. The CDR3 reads CASSATTDRDEAFF. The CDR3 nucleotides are TGCGCCAGCAGCGCAACGACGGACAGGGATGAAGCTTTCTTT.

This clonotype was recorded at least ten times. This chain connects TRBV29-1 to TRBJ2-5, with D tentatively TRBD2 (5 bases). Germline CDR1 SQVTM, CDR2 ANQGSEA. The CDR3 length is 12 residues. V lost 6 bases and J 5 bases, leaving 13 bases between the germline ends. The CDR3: CSVHGVGETQYF. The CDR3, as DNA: TGCAGCGTGCACGGGGTTGGTGAGACCCAGTACTTC.

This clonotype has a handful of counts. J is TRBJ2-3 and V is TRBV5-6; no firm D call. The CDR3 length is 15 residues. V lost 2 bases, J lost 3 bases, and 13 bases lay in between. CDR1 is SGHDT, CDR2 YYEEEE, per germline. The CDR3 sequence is CASSFLEGRTDTQYF. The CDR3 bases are TGTGCCAGCAGCTTCTTGGAAGGCAGGACAGATACGCAGTATTTT.

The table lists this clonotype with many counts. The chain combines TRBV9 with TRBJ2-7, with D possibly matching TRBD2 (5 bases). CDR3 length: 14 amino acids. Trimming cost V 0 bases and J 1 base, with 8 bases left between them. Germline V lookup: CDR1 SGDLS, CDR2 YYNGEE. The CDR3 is CASSVGPGSYEQYF. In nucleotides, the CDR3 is TGTGCCAGCAGCGTAGGGCCGGGGTCCTACGAGCAGTACTTC.

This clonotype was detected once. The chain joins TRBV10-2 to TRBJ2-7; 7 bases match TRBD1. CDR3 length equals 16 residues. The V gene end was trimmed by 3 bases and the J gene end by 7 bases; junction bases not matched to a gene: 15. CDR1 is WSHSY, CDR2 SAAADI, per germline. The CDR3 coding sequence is TGCGCCAGCAGTGATGTTGGGACAGCCCAGGCGTGGGAGCAGTACTTC. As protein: CASSDVGTAQAWEQYF.

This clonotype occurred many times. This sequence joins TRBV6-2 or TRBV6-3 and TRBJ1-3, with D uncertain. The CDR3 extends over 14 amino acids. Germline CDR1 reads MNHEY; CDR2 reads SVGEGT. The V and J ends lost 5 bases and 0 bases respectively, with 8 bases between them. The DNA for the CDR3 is TGTGCCAGCAGTGGAACAGCCTCTGGAAACACCATATATTTT. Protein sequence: CASSGTASGNTIYF.

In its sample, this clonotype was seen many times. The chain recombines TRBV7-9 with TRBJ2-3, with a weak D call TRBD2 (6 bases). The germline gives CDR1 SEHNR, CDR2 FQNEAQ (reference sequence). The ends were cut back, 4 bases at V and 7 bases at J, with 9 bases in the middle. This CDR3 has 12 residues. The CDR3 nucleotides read TGTGCCAGCAGCTCCAGGGACTATACGCAGTATTTT. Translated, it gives CASSSRDYTQYF.

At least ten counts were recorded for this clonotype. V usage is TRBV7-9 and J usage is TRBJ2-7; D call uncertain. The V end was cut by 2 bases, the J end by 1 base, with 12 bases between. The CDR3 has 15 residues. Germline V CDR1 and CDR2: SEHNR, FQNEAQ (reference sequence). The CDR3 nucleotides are TGTGCCAGCAGCTTAAGTCTGAGCGATTCCTACGAGCAGTACTTC. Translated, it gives CASSLSLSDSYEQYF.

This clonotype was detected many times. CDR3 bases: TGTGCCAGCAGTTTATCAGGCGGGTATGAAAAACTGTTTTTT. Its translation: CASSLSGGYEKLFF. V is TRBV12-3 or TRBV12-4 and J is TRBJ1-4; D unresolved. The germline V and J ends were trimmed by 2 bases and 6 bases, with 10 bases remaining between them. This CDR3 comprises 14 residues.